This T cell receptor beta chain was sequenced during a study of a mutant IDH1 vaccine in newly diagnosed glioma. Study in general: The initiation of vaccination occurred 4-6 weeks after radiotherapy alone, or with temozolomide cycles. Males made up about 62% and females about 38% of treated patients, whose mean age was about 40 years. Most patients had radiochemotherapy with temozolomide before enrollment; others had one alone.

As for time point: week 35, safety follow-up. With topical imiquimod, each dose of the vaccine consisted of 300 ug of mutant IDH1 20-mer peptide. General study findings and limits: Variations in leading peripheral T cell clonotypes appeared to have no connection with pseudoprogression.

The table came from immunoSEQ multiplex PCR; TCRdb's copy has only in-frame clones and leaves some out. The sample carries roughly 50,000 clones, around 84% recorded once. In regard to this clone: The antigen is unknown.

This sequence was found in a woman aged 18-30 years with glioma. Here the sequenced sample was PBMCs, taken from a glioma patient whose treatment included an IDH1 peptide vaccine.

Here the CDR3 reads CASSPKSDTEAFF. CDR3 bases: TGTGCCAGCTCACCAAAGAGCGACACTGAAGCTTTCTTT. The V call is TRBV18, the J call TRBJ1-1, with D uncertain. This CDR3 contains 13 residues. CDR1 and CDR2 from the germline V gene are KGHSH and LQKENI. V lost 2 bases to trimming and J lost 3 bases, with 7 bases between them.